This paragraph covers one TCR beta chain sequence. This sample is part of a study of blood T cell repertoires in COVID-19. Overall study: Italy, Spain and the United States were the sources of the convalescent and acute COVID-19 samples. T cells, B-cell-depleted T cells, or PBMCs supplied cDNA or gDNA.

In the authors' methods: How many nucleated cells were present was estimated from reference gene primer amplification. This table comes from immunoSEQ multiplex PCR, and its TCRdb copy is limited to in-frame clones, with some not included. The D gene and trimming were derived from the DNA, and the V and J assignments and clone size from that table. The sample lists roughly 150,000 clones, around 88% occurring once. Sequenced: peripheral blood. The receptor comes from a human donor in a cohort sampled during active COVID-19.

The CDR3 here is CASSYRQTRRGTEAFF. Here the CDR3 DNA reads TGTGCCAGCAGTTATCGGCAGACGAGGAGAGGCACTGAAGCTTTCTTT. The rearrangement uses TRBV6-6 and TRBJ1-1, with D uncertain. The germline CDR1 and CDR2 sequences are MNHNY and SVGAGI (reference sequence). This CDR3 region has 16 residues. The V and J ends lost 3 bases and 4 bases respectively, with 18 bases between them.